The clone carrying this TCR beta chain was seen ten or more times. Antigen unknown. RNA transcripts yielded amplified TCR beta CDR3 regions. A set of HTBI primers served as the primers for a first-round RT-PCR of the TCR CDR3. TCRdb recomputed calls from the multiplex PCR reads with MiXCR, one row per CDR3 protein. Among approximately 600,000 distinct CDR3 sequences listed, 15% to 20% were seen once. These data belong to a study of T cells in Graves' hyperthyroidism and ophthalmopathy. Whole-study findings and limits: Median prediction lead before ophthalmopathy onset was 5 to 7.5 months with the model. The authors' 13 V-J model separated ophthalmopathy from stable hyperthyroidism.

The germline CDR1 and CDR2 sequences are SGHNT and YENEEA. The V end lost 5 bases, the J end lost 0 bases, and 13 bases lay between the germline ends. This CDR3 has 15 residues. Over 18 months, lack of ophthalmopathy progression marked Graves' hyperthyroidism as stable. The sample was blood. The clonotype originates from a woman younger than 45 with Graves' hyperthyroidism. The V and J genes are TRBV11-3 and TRBJ2-5; D may be TRBD1 (6 bases). The CDR3 nucleotides are TGTGCCAGCAGCGAGCCTCAGGGGTACCAAGAGACCCAGTACTTC. Protein product: CASSEPQGYQETQYF.